This T cell receptor beta chain was profiled in a study of PD-1 blockade in classical Hodgkin lymphoma. About this clone itself: Its antigen is not known.

Study-wide findings and caveats: In newly diagnosed patients, baseline TCR diversity was reportedly below that of healthy donors. Although disease activity or prior therapy may be involved, causes of the repertoire differences remain undefined.

Noted time point: newly diagnosed, previously untreated cHL patient sample. Comparison used PBMCs from newly diagnosed, untreated classical Hodgkin lymphoma. Clones were sequenced by immunoSEQ multiplex PCR, and TCRdb holds only the in-frame ones, with some missing. This sample has 17,000 or so clones, with 90% found just once. CDR1 is SGHAT and CDR2 is FQNNGV in the germline V gene. V shed 5 bases and J 5 bases; nucleotides not matched to a gene: 11. This CDR3 is 15 amino acids long. The receptor was derived from a human donor with classical Hodgkin lymphoma. V gene TRBV11-2 combines with J gene TRBJ1-1; 7 bases match TRBD1. The sample consisted of peripheral blood mononuclear cells (PBMCs). CDR3 nucleotide sequence: TGTGCCAGCAGCCCCAACAGGGGAATGGGGACTGAAGCTTTCTTT. Amino acids: CASSPNRGMGTEAFF. Looking up the rest from reference TRBV11-2 and TRBJ1-1 gives the full variable domain: EAGVAQSPRYKIIEKRQSVAFWCNPISGHATLYWYQQILGQGPKLLIQFQNNGVVDDSQLPKDRFSAERLKGVDSTLKIQPAKLEDSAVYLCASSPNRGMGTEAFFGQGTRLTVV.